This T cell receptor beta chain was captured in a study of response to subunit inactivated influenza vaccine. Study findings and constraints: Researchers suggested that each seasonal influenza vaccination recruits few new T cells.

Each CDR3 protein gets one entry after TCRdb re-called the RT-PCR reads with MiXCR. The sample includes 450,000 to 700,000 distinct CDR3 sequences, 14% of them seen just once. On this clonotype itself: Its cognate antigen is unknown.

The sample was PBMCs from blood, taken about 12 days after vaccination. This receptor was taken from a man in his fifties or sixties who received an inactivated influenza vaccine.

CDR3 sequence reads: CASSSAVGDYEQYF. The CDR3, as DNA: TGTGCCAGCAGCTCAGCGGTCGGAGACTACGAGCAGTACTTC. The chain has TRBV7-9 and TRBJ2-7; TRBD2 might be the D (5 bases). Germline CDR1 reads SEHNR; CDR2 reads FQNEAQ (reference sequence). The CDR3 has 14 residues. Between the trimmed V and J ends, which lost 4 bases and 3 bases, there was a span of 13 bases.